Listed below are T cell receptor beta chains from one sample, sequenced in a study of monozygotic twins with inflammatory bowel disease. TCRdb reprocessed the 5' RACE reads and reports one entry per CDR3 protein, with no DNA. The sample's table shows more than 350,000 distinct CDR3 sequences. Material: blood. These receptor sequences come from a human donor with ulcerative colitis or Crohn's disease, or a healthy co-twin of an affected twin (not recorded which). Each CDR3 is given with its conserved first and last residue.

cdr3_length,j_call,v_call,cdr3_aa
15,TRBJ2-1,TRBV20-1,CSARGGGLANNEQFF
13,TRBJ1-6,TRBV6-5,CASSSRQASPLHF
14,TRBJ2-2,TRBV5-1,CASSVRDYTGELFF
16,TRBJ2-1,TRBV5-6,CASSFGIPSSYNEQFF
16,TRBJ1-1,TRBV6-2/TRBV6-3,CASSFPQAGQNTEAFF
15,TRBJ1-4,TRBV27,CASVFFGAVNEKLFF
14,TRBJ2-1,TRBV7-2,CASSLQRSYNEQFF
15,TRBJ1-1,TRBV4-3,CASSQSRATNTEAFF
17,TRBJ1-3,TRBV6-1,CASTRRPGTNSGNTIYF
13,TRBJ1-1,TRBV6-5,CASTRDTDTEAFF
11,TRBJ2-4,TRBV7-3,CASSLGGIQYF
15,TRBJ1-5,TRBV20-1,CSALSGQEINQPQHF
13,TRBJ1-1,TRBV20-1,CSARTQVNTEAFF
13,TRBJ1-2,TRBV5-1,CASSLGLAYGYTF
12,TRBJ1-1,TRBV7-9,CASAVIEAAAFF
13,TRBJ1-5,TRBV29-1,CSVSTNSNQPQHF
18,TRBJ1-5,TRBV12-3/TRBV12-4,CASSPHLGTGGGNQPQHF
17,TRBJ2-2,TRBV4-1,CASSTRSPSGGAGELFF
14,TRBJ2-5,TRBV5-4,CASSWGRVQETQYF
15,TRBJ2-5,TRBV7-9,CASSSDRVGQETQYF
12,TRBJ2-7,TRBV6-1,CASSAYGYEQYF
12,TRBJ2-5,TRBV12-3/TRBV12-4,CASSGGQETQYF
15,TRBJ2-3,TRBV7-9,CASSLAPSVSDTQYF
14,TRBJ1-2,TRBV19,CASSIARTAYGYTF
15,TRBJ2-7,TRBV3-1,CASSHGQGSTYDQYF
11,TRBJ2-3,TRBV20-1,CSASGPDTQYF
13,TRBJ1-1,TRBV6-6,CASSYGEGITAFF
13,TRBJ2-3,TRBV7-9,CASGTGEADTQYF
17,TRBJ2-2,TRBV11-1,CASSLMAGGPNTGELFF
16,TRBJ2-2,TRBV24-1,CATSDFYRGQTGELFF
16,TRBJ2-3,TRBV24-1,CATSDFSRDYTDTQYF
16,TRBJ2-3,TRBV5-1,CASSLGLAESTDTQYF
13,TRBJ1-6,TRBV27,CASKTGNNSPLHF
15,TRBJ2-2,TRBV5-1,CASSQRTAGTGELFF
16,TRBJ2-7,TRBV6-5,CASSYQRGSLSYEQYF
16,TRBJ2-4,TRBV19,CASSPGTGLAKNIQYF
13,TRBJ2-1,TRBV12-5,CASQKEHSDEQFF